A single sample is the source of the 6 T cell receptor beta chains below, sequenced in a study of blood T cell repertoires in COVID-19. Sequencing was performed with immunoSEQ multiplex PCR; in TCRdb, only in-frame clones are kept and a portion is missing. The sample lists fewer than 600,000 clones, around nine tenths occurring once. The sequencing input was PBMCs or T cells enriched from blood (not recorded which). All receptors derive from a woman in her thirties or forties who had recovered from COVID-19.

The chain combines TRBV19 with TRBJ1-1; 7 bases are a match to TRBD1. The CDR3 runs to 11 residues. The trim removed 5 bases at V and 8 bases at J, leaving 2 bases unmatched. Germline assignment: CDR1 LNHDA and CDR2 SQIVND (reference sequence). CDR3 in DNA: TGTGCCAGTAGTGAGGGACAGGAAGCTTTCTTT. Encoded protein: CASSEGQEAFF.

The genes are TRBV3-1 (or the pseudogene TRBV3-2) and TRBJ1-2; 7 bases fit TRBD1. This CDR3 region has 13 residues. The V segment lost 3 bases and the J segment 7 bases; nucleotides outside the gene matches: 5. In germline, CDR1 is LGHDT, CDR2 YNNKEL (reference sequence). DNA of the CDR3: TGTGCCAGCAGCCAGGACAGGAGGAGTGGCTACACCTTC. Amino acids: CASSQDRRSGYTF.

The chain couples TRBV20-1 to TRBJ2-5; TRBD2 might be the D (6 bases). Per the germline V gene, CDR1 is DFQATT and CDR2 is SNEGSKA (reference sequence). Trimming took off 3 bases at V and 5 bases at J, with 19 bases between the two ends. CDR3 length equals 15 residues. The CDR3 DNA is TGCAGTGCTAGTCGAGAATCGGGGGACCCGGAGACCCAGTACTTC. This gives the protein CSASRESGDPETQYF.

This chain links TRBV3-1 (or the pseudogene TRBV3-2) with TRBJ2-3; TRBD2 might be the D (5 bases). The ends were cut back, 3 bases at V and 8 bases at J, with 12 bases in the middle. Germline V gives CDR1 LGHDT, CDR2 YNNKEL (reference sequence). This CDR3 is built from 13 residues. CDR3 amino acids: CASSHKAAATQYF. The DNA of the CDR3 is TGTGCCAGCAGCCATAAAGCGGCAGCTACGCAGTATTTT.

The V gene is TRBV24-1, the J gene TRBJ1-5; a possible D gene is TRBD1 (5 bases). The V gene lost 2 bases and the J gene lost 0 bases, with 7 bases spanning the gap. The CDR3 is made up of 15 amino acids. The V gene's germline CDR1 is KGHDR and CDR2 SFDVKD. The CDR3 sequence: CATSDSGFSNQPQHF. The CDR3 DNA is TGTGCCACCAGTGATTCAGGGTTTAGCAATCAGCCCCAGCATTTT.

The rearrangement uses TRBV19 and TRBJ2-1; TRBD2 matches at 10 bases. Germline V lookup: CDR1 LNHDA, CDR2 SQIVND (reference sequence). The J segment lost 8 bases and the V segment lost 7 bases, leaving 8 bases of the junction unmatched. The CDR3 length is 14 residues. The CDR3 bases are TGTGCCAGTAAAGCGGGAGGGCCTTTGGATGAGCAGTTCTTC. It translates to CASKAGGPLDEQFF.